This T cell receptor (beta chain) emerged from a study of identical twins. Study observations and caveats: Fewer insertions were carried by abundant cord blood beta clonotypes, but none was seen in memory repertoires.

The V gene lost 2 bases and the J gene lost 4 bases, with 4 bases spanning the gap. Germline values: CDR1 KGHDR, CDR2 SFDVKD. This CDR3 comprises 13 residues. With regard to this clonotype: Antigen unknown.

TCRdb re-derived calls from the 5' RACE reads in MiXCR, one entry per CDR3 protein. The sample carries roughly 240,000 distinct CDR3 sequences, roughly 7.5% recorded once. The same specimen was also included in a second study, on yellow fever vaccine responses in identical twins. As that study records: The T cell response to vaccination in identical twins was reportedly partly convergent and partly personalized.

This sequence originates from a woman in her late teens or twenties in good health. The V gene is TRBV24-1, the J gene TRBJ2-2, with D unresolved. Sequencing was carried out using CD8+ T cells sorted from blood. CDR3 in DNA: TGTGCCACCAGTGATTGGCTCACCGGGGAGCTGTTTTTT. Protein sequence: CATSDWLTGELFF.